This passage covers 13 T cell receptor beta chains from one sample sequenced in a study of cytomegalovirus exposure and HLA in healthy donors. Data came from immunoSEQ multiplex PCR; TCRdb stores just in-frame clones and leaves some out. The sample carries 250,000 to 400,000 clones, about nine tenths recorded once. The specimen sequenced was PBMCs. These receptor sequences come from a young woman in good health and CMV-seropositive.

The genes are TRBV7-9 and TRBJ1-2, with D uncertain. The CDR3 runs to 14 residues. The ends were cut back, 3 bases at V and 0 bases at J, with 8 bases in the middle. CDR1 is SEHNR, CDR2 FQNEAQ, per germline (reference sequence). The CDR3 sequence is CASSLTATNYGYTF. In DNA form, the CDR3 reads TGTGCCAGCAGCTTGACGGCTACTAACTATGGCTACACCTTC. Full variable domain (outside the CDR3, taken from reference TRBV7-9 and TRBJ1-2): DTGVSQNPRHKITKRGQNVTFRCDPISEHNRLYWYRQTLGQGPEFLTYFQNEAQLEKSRLLSDRFSAERPKGSFSTLEIQRTEQGDSAMYLCASSLTATNYGYTFGSGTRLTVV.

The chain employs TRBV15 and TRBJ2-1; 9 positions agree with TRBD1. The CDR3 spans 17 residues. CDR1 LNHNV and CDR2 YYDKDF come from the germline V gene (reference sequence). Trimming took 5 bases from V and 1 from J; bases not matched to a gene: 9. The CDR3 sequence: CATSGTGSGISYNEQFF. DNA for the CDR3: TGTGCCACCAGCGGGACAGGGTCGGGGATATCCTACAATGAGCAGTTCTTC. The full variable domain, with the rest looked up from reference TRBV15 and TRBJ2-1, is DAMVIQNPRYQVTQFGKPVTLSCSQTLNHNVMYWYQQKSSQAPKLLFHYYDKDFNNEADTPDNFQSRRPNTSFCFLDIRSPGLGDTAMYLCATSGTGSGISYNEQFFGPGTRLTVL.

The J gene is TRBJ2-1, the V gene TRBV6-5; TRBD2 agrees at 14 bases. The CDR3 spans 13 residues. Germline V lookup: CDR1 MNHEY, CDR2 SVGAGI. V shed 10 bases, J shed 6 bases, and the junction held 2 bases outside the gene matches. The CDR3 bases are TGTGCCATCGGGACTAGCGGGAGCAATGAGCAGTTCTTC. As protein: CAIGTSGSNEQFF.

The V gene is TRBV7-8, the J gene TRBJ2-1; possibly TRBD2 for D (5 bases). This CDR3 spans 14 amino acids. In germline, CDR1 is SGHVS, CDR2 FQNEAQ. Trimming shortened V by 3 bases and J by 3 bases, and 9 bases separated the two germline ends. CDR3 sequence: CASSFGLDYNEQFF. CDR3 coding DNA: TGTGCCAGCAGCTTCGGACTTGACTACAATGAGCAGTTCTTC.

The CDR3: CASSQGQGSSYHYEQYF. The CDR3 nucleotides read TGTGCCAGCTCACAGGGACAGGGTAGCTCCTATCATTACGAGCAGTACTTC. The chain has TRBV18 and TRBJ2-7; 9 nucleotides agree with TRBD1. Germline loops: CDR1 KGHSH, CDR2 LQKENI. The V segment lost 4 bases and the J segment 4 bases; nucleotides outside the gene matches: 14. The CDR3 has 17 residues.

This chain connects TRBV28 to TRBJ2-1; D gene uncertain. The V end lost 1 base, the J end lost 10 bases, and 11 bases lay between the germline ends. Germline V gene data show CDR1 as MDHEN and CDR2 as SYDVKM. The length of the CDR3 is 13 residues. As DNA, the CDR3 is TGTGCCAGCAGTTTATTAGGTTTAGACGAGCAGTTCTTC. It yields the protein CASSLLGLDEQFF.

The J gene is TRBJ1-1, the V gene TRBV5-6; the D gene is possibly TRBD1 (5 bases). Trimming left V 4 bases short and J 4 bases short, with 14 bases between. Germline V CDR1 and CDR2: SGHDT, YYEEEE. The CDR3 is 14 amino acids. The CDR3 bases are TGTGCCAGCAGCCTCTTGGGGGGTACCACTGAAGCTTTCTTT. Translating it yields CASSLLGGTTEAFF.

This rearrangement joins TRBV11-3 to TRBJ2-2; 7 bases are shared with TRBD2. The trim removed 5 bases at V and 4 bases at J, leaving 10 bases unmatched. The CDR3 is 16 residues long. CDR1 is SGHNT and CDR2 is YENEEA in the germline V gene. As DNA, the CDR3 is TGTGCCAGCAGCCCCCCGGGACTAACGGGCACCGGGGAGCTGTTTTTT. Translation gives CASSPPGLTGTGELFF.

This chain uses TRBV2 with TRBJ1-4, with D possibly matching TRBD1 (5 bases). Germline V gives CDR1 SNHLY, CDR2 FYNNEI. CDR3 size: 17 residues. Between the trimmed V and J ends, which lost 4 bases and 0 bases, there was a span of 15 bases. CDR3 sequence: CASSGGLRGATNEKLFF. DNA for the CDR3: TGTGCCAGCAGTGGGGGGTTAAGGGGAGCAACTAATGAAAAACTGTTTTTT.

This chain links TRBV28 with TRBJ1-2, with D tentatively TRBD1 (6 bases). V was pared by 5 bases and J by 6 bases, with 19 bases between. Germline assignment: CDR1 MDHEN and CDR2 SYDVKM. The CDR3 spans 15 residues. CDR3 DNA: TGTGCCAGCAGTCCGAGTGGCAGGGGAGGGGATGGCTACACCTTC. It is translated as CASSPSGRGGDGYTF.

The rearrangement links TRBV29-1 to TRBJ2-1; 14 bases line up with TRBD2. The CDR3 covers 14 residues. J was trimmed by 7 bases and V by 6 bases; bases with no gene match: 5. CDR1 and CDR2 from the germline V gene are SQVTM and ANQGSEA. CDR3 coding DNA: TGCAGCGTATCGACTAGCGGGAGGGTTAATGAGCAGTTCTTC. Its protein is CSVSTSGRVNEQFF.

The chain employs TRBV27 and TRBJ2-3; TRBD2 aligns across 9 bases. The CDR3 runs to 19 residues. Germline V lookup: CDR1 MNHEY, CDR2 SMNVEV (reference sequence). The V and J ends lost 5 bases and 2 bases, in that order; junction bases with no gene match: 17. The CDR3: CASSRGIAGVLFHTDTQYF. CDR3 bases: TGTGCCAGCAGTAGGGGGATAGCGGGAGTCTTGTTCCACACAGATACGCAGTATTTT.

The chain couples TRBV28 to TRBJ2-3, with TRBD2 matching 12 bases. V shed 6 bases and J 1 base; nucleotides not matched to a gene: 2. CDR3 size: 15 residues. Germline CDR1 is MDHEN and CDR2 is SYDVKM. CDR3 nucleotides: TGTGCCAGCAGGTGGACTAGCGGGGGCACAGATACGCAGTATTTT. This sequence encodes CASRWTSGGTDTQYF.